This T cell receptor beta chain was sequenced in a study of cytomegalovirus exposure and HLA in healthy donors. Looking at the study overall: Unique TCR beta sequences numbering over 100 million came from about 179 million T cells in an earlier analysis.

This cohort consisted of healthy bone marrow donors. Overall study results and limits: When analyzed later, a missense DCLRE1C variant was found to be linked to TCR beta V- and J-gene trimming. A list of around 150 TCR beta chains associated with cytomegalovirus was given.

With 60 Vbeta and 13 Jbeta primers, the PCR was carried out. Assay: immunoSEQ multiplex PCR; the TCRdb copy retains only in-frame clones and omits some. The data contain under 150,000 clones, around 85% of them singletons. The CDR3 consists of 16 residues. Germline loops: CDR1 MNHEY, CDR2 SVGAGI. Deletions cut 0 bases from V and 6 bases from J, with 18 bases between. For this clone: Its antigen is unidentified.

Sample: PBMCs. This clonotype was sampled from a boy aged 5-17 years in good health and CMV-seronegative. This rearrangement joins TRBV6-5 to TRBJ2-7; a weak D match, TRBD1 (6 bases). The CDR3 coding sequence is TGTGCCAGCAGTTACTCGTCGGGACATGAGCCTTGCGAGCAGTACTTC. Translating it yields CASSYSSGHEPCEQYF.